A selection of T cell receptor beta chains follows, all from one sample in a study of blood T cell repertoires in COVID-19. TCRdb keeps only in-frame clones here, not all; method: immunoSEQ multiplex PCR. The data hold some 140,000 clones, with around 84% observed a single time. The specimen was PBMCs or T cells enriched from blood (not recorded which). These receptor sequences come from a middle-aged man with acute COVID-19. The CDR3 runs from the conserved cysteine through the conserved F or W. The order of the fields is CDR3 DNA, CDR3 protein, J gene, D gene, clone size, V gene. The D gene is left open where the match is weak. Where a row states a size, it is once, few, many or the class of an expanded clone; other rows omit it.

CDR3 DNA: TGCAGCGTTGATAGCAGCGGAGAGGGAGAGACCCAGTACTTC
CDR3 protein: CSVDSSGEGETQYF
J gene: TRBJ2-5
D gene: -
clone size: -
V gene: TRBV29-1

CDR3 DNA: TGTGCCAGCAGCGCCCGTTCCCGGGAGCTGTTTTTT
CDR3 protein: CASSARSRELFF
J gene: TRBJ2-2
D gene: -
clone size: -
V gene: TRBV9

CDR3 DNA: TGTGCCAGCAGCCCGGACAGAGTGGAGACCCAGTACTTC
CDR3 protein: CASSPDRVETQYF
J gene: TRBJ2-5
D gene: -
clone size: few
V gene: TRBV7-3

CDR3 DNA: TGTGCCAGCAGTCGCCGACAGGGGGGTGGCCAGCCCCAGCATTTT
CDR3 protein: CASSRRQGGGQPQHF
J gene: TRBJ1-5
D gene: TRBD1
clone size: -
V gene: TRBV28

CDR3 DNA: TGTGCCAGTAGTATACCCGGCTATGGCTACACCTTC
CDR3 protein: CASSIPGYGYTF
J gene: TRBJ1-2
D gene: -
clone size: -
V gene: TRBV19

CDR3 DNA: TGTGCCAGCAGCTTCAAGAGCTACGAGCAGTACTTC
CDR3 protein: CASSFKSYEQYF
J gene: TRBJ2-7
D gene: -
clone size: -
V gene: TRBV11-2

CDR3 DNA: TGTGCCGACAGGGAAAACACTGAAGCTTTCTTT
CDR3 protein: CADRENTEAFF
J gene: TRBJ1-1
D gene: TRBD1
clone size: -
V gene: TRBV2

CDR3 DNA: TGTGCCAGCAGCCCCTACAGGGATCATAATTCACCCCTCCACTTT
CDR3 protein: CASSPYRDHNSPLHF
J gene: TRBJ1-6
D gene: -
clone size: -
V gene: TRBV9

CDR3 DNA: TGTGCCAGCAGCAAAGAACGGGGTAACACTGAAGCTTTCTTT
CDR3 protein: CASSKERGNTEAFF
J gene: TRBJ1-1
D gene: -
clone size: -
V gene: TRBV9

CDR3 DNA: TGTGCCAGCAGCGTTTTTAACAGGGGGAATAATTCACCCCTCCACTTT
CDR3 protein: CASSVFNRGNNSPLHF
J gene: TRBJ1-6
D gene: TRBD1
clone size: -
V gene: TRBV7-2

CDR3 DNA: TGTGCCAGCAGCTTCGCTCGACTAGCGGGGGCCTACACCGGGGAGCTGTTTTTT
CDR3 protein: CASSFARLAGAYTGELFF
J gene: TRBJ2-2
D gene: TRBD2
clone size: few
V gene: TRBV5-8

CDR3 DNA: TGTGCCAGCAGCCAAGGACAGGGAAGGGTAAGCAATCAGCCCCAGCATTTT
CDR3 protein: CASSQGQGRVSNQPQHF
J gene: TRBJ1-5
D gene: TRBD1
clone size: once
V gene: TRBV3-1/TRBV3-2

CDR3 DNA: TGTGCCAGCAGCCAGGAGATTTCAAGACTAGCGGCTTCCTACGAGCAGTACTTC
CDR3 protein: CASSQEISRLAASYEQYF
J gene: TRBJ2-7
D gene: TRBD2
clone size: few
V gene: TRBV4-2

CDR3 DNA: TGTGCCAGCAGGTCAGCGGGAGGGCTCACAGATACGCAGTATTTT
CDR3 protein: CASRSAGGLTDTQYF
J gene: TRBJ2-3
D gene: TRBD2
clone size: -
V gene: TRBV28

CDR3 DNA: TGTGCCACCTCGGGACAGATGAACACTGAAGCTTTCTTT
CDR3 protein: CATSGQMNTEAFF
J gene: TRBJ1-1
D gene: TRBD1
clone size: few
V gene: TRBV2

CDR3 DNA: TGTGCCAGCAGCCCAGTTAGTAAGGCTGGGCGGGGGTTCTACGAGCAGTACTTC
CDR3 protein: CASSPVSKAGRGFYEQYF
J gene: TRBJ2-7
D gene: -
clone size: few
V gene: TRBV21-1

CDR3 DNA: TGTGCCAGCAGCCCCCTGACAGGGGGCGGTGGCTACACCTTC
CDR3 protein: CASSPLTGGGGYTF
J gene: TRBJ1-2
D gene: TRBD1
clone size: -
V gene: TRBV3-1/TRBV3-2

CDR3 DNA: TGTGCCAGCAATCCTAGCGGGGGTTTCTACAATGAGCAGTTCTTC
CDR3 protein: CASNPSGGFYNEQFF
J gene: TRBJ2-1
D gene: TRBD2
clone size: few
V gene: TRBV7-9

CDR3 DNA: TGTGCCAGTAGTATATCTGAGAGTGAAGCTTTCTTT
CDR3 protein: CASSISESEAFF
J gene: TRBJ1-1
D gene: -
clone size: -
V gene: TRBV19

CDR3 DNA: TGTGCCAGCAGTGCCGCCTACGGGACAACCACAGATACGCAGTATTTT
CDR3 protein: CASSAAYGTTTDTQYF
J gene: TRBJ2-3
D gene: -
clone size: -
V gene: TRBV28